This T cell receptor (beta chain) was profiled in a study of blood T cell repertoires in COVID-19. In the authors' workflow: Quantification of nucleated cells was approximated via reference gene primer amplification. Generated by immunoSEQ multiplex PCR, the TCRdb table keeps only in-frame clones and is missing some. V and J calls and clone size follow that table, whereas D and trimming were derived from the DNA. The sample contains about 240,000 clones, roughly four fifths of which appear only once. V dropped 4 bases and J dropped 0; count of bases not matched to a gene: 5. The CDR3 runs to 16 residues. Germline V gene sequence: CDR1 SGHAT, CDR2 FQNNGV. Seattle enrolled patients during active infection and tracked them longitudinally.

This sequence joins TRBV11-2 and TRBJ1-3, with TRBD1 matching 8 bases. The TCR originated in a woman aged 80 or over with COVID-19, enrolled during active disease. Sample: peripheral blood. CDR3 nucleotide sequence: TGTGCCAGCAGCTCCTTGGACAGGGTCTCTGGAAACACCATATATTTT. It yields the protein CASSSLDRVSGNTIYF.